The subject of this entry is one TCR beta chain. These data come from a study of blood T cells in healthy people across ages. The V and J ends lost 2 bases and 7 bases respectively, with 9 bases between them. Germline V gene sequence: CDR1 SGHDN, CDR2 FVKESK. The CDR3 contains 12 residues. Alongside a J-beta primer mix, a sample-barcoded 5' primer served in a second PCR lasting about 6 to 12 cycles. TCRdb passed the 5' RACE reads through MiXCR, listing each CDR3 protein once. The sample includes approximately 1,700,000 distinct CDR3 sequences, 30% to 40% of them seen just once. The specimen sequenced was blood. The sequence derives from a human donor in good health. This chain joins TRBV14 and TRBJ2-7; D gene uncertain. The CDR3 loop reads CASSQSKDEQYF. Written as DNA, the CDR3 is TGTGCCAGCAGCCAATCCAAGGATGAGCAGTACTTC.